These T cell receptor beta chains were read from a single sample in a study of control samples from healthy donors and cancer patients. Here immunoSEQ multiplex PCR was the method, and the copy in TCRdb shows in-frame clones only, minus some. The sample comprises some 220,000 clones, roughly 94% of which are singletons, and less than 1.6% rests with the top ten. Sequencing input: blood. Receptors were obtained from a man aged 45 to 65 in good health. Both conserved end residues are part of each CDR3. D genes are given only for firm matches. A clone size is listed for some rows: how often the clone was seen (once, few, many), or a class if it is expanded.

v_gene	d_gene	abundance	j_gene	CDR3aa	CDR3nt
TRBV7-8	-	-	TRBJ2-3	CASSQGTRGATQYF	TGTGCCAGCAGCCAAGGAACGAGGGGCGCTACGCAGTATTTT
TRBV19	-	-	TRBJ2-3	CASSLRQNRETTDTQYF	TGTGCCAGTAGCCTTCGGCAGAACAGGGAGACCACAGATACGCAGTATTTT
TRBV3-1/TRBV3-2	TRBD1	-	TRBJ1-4	CASSQPKGTGEANEKLFF	TGTGCCAGCAGCCAACCCAAAGGGACAGGGGAAGCTAATGAAAAACTGTTTTTT
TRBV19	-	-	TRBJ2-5	CASSIRGGAGTQYF	TGTGCCAGTAGTATAAGGGGGGGCGCGGGGACCCAGTACTTC
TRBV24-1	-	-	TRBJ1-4	CATSVGGAANEKLFF	TGTGCCACCAGTGTGGGGGGCGCGGCTAATGAAAAACTGTTTTTT
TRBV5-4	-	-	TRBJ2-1	CASSLIADSYNEQFF	TGTGCCAGCAGCTTAATCGCGGACTCCTACAATGAGCAGTTCTTC
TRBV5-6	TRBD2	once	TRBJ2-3	CASSSTAGGGYTDTQYF	TGTGCCAGCAGCTCCACCGCGGGCGGGGGGTACACAGATACGCAGTATTTT
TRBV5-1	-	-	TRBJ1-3	CASRLDRGPGNTIYF	TGCGCCAGCAGGTTGGATAGGGGACCTGGAAACACCATATATTTT
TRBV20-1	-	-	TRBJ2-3	CSAQTSHTQYF	TGCAGTGCGCAGACTAGTCACACGCAGTATTTT
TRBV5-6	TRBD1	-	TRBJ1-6	CASRYYRGSYNSPLHF	TGTGCCAGCAGATACTACAGGGGGTCCTATAATTCACCCCTCCACTTT
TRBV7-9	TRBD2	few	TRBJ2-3	CASSFATSGGSDTQYF	TGTGCCAGCAGCTTCGCTACTAGCGGGGGTTCAGATACGCAGTATTTT
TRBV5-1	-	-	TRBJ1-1	CASSLRDISTEAFF	TGCGCCAGCAGCCTCAGGGATATAAGCACTGAAGCTTTCTTT
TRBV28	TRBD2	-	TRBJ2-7	CASSLKAGEYEQYF	TGTGCCAGCAGTTTAAAAGCGGGGGAATACGAGCAGTACTTC
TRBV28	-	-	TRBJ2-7	CASSFDWGRVSYEQYF	TGTGCCAGCAGTTTCGACTGGGGGCGGGTTTCCTACGAGCAGTACTTC
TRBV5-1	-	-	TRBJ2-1	CASSLDSISYNEQFF	TGCGCCAGCAGCTTGGACTCTATCTCCTACAATGAGCAGTTCTTC
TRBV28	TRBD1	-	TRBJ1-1	CASSGTGTGVTEAFF	TGTGCCAGCAGCGGGACCGGGACAGGGGTCACTGAAGCTTTCTTT
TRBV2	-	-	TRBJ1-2	CASSFQGAPYGYTF	TGTGCCAGCAGTTTTCAGGGTGCGCCCTATGGCTACACCTTC
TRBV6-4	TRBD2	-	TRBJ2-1	CASSFAGLAGYNEQFF	TGTGCCAGCAGTTTTGCAGGACTAGCGGGGTACAATGAGCAGTTCTTC
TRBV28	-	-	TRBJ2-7	CASSLARHLLYEQYF	TGTGCCAGCAGTTTAGCACGACATCTACTCTACGAGCAGTACTTC
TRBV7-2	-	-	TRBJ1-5	CASSWVGNQPQHF	TGTGCCAGCAGCTGGGTCGGCAATCAGCCCCAGCATTTT
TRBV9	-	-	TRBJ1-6	CASSGVRGRDNSPLHF	TGTGCCAGCAGCGGTGTGAGGGGTCGTGATAATTCACCCCTCCACTTT
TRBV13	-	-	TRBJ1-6	CASSSRTVNNSPLHF	TGTGCCAGCAGCTCTCGGACAGTTAATAATTCACCCCTCCACTTT
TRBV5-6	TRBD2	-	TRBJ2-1	CASMIPGLGQFF	TGTGCCAGCATGATACCGGGACTAGGTCAGTTCTTC
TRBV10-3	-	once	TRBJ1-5	CAHQEGGNQPQHF	TGTGCCCACCAAGAGGGCGGCAATCAGCCCCAGCATTTT
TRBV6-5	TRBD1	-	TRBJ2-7	CASPGEGAAREQYF	TGTGCCAGCCCTGGAGAGGGGGCCGCGAGGGAGCAGTACTTC
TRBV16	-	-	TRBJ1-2	CASSRERSNYGYTF	TGTGCCAGCAGCCGAGAGAGATCTAACTATGGCTACACCTTC
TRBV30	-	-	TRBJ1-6	CAWKAGQGNRSYNSPLHF	TGTGCCTGGAAAGCTGGGCAGGGCAACCGATCCTATAATTCACCCCTCCACTTT
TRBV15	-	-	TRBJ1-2	CATSRVQGYGYTF	TGTGCCACCAGCAGAGTTCAGGGCTATGGCTACACCTTC
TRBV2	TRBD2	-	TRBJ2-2	CASSRGDGELFF	TGTGCCAGCAGCCGGGGGGACGGGGAGCTGTTTTTT
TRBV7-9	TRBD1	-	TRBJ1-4	CASSPWDRGPEKLFF	TGTGCCAGCAGCCCATGGGACAGGGGACCCGAAAAACTGTTTTTT
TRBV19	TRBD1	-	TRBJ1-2	CASSPSPGTVGYTF	TGTGCCAGTAGTCCCTCCCCCGGGACAGTTGGCTACACCTTC
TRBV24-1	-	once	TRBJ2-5	CATSDPAGQETQYF	TGTGCCACCAGTGACCCAGCGGGCCAAGAGACCCAGTACTTC
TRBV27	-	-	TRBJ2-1	CASSLLPPGESPNEQFF	TGTGCCAGCAGTTTACTGCCCCCGGGGGAGAGCCCTAATGAGCAGTTCTTC
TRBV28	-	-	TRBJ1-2	CASSFDSLNYGYTF	TGTGCCAGCAGTTTTGACAGTTTAAACTATGGCTACACCTTC
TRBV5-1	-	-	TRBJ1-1	CASSLEGGLGNTEAFF	TGCGCCAGCAGCTTGGAGGGAGGTCTTGGGAACACTGAAGCTTTCTTT
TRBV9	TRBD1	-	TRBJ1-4	CASSTYRGQVEKLFF	TGTGCCAGCAGCACCTACAGGGGGCAAGTGGAAAAACTGTTTTTT
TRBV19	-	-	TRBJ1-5	CASSIDGNQPQHF	TGTGCCAGTAGTATTGACGGGAATCAGCCCCAGCATTTT
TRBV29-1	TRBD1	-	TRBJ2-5	CSSRSERQGQVGMETQYF	TGCAGCTCCAGGAGCGAAAGACAGGGCCAAGTAGGAATGGAGACCCAGTACTTC
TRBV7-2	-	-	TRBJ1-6	CASSSVPESPLHF	TGTGCCAGCAGTTCCGTGCCCGAATCACCCCTCCACTTT
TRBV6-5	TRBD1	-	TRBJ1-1	CASSPGQADTEAFF	TGTGCCAGCAGCCCGGGACAGGCGGACACTGAAGCTTTCTTT
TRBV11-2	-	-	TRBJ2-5	CASSLDLEGGLTQYF	TGTGCCAGCAGCTTAGATCTCGAGGGGGGGCTTACCCAGTACTTC
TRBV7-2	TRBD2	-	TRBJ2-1	CASSLGTTNYNEQFF	TGTGCCAGCAGCTTGGGGACTACCAACTACAATGAGCAGTTCTTC
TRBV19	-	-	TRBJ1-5	CASTQWEGIGQPQHF	TGTGCCAGTACCCAATGGGAGGGTATAGGTCAGCCCCAGCATTTT
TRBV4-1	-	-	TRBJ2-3	CASSQGGLGTDTQYF	TGCGCCAGCAGCCAAGGGGGACTGGGCACAGATACGCAGTATTTT
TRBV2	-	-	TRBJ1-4	CASSDGQSAANEKLFF	TGTGCCAGCAGTGATGGTCAATCTGCAGCTAATGAAAAACTGTTTTTT
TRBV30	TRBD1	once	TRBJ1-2	CAWTQGDGYTF	TGTGCCTGGACTCAGGGGGATGGCTACACCTTC
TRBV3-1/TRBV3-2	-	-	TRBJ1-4	CASSQDTEKLFF	TGTGCCAGCAGCCAAGACACGGAAAAACTGTTTTTT
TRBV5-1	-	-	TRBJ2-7	CASRRDWDEQYF	TGCGCCAGCAGAAGGGATTGGGACGAGCAGTACTTC
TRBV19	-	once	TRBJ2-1	CASSIRSNEQFF	TGTGCCAGTAGTATTCGCTCCAATGAGCAGTTCTTC
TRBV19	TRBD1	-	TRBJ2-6	CASSTGSGQGTGANVLTF	TGTGCCAGTAGTACTGGCTCCGGACAGGGTACTGGGGCCAACGTCCTGACTTTC
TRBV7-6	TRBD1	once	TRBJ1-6	CASSRNQAGQYNSPLHF	TGTGCCAGCAGCCGCAACCAAGCGGGACAGTATAATTCACCCCTCCACTTT
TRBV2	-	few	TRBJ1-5	CASSEERGQPQHF	TGTGCCAGCAGTGAAGAGAGAGGGCAGCCCCAGCATTTT
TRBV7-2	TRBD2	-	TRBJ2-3	CASSLYAASGGRTDTQYF	TGTGCCAGCAGCTTATACGCGGCTAGCGGGGGGCGCACAGATACGCAGTATTTT
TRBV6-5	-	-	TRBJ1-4	CASSYGHLDTNEKLFF	TGTGCCAGCAGTTACGGCCACCTCGACACCAATGAAAAACTGTTTTTT
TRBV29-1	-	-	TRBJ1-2	CSVEKRYYGYTF	TGCAGCGTTGAAAAGAGATACTATGGCTACACCTTC
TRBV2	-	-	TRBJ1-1	CASSNTRGDVVSFF	TGTGCCAGCAGTAATACAAGAGGCGACGTGGTGTCTTTCTTT
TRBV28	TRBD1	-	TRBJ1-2	CASSLGDRVDGHTF	TGTGCCAGCAGTTTAGGGGACAGGGTCGATGGCCACACCTTC
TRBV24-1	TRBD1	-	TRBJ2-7	CATSDPGRDREYEQYF	TGTGCCACCAGTGATCCCGGCCGGGACAGGGAATACGAGCAGTACTTC